By sample share, the clone carrying this TCR beta chain is medium-sized (0.01 to 0.1%). Single viable CD3+CD4+CD8-CD45RO+ cells were sorted as the memory CD4+ T cells. Positive selection with CD4 microbeads enriched total CD4+ T cells. These data are taken from a study of memory CD4+ T cells and cytomegalovirus serostatus. Sequenced by immunoSEQ multiplex PCR; TCRdb stores in-frame clones only, minus some. Of fewer than 75,000 clones listed, around 85% are singletons. The CDR3 covers 15 residues. V shed 4 bases and J 2 bases; nucleotides not matched to a gene: 4. Germline values: CDR1 LGHNA, CDR2 YNFKEQ.

Specimen: memory CD4+ T cells from blood. The chain employs TRBV4-2 and TRBJ2-1, with 8 positions matching TRBD2. The receptor comes from an adult in good health and CMV-seronegative. The CDR3: CASSLRGGTYNEQFF. As DNA, the CDR3 is TGTGCCAGCAGCCTTCGGGGGGGCACCTACAATGAGCAGTTCTTC.